Presented here are 18 T cell receptor beta chains from one specimen sequenced in a study of T cells in women clearing cervical HPV infection. TCRdb's table, derived via immunoSEQ multiplex PCR, lists solely in-frame clones and lacks some. Its listing shows 40,000 or so clones. The sample was blood buffy coat. The receptors were gathered from a woman between 18 and 75 years old with a cervical HPV16 infection that either progressed to CIN3+ or cleared (not recorded which).

As regards this clone: The read ends 3 residues before the CDR3 terminus; that terminus is restored from the germline J gene. The rearrangement joins TRBV6-1 to TRBJ2-2, with 7 bases matching TRBD1. The CDR3 is 14 amino acids. Germline V gives CDR1 MNHNS, CDR2 SASEGT. CDR3 bases read: TGTGCCAGCAGTGCCCGGGACAGCCTTGAAAAG. This gives the protein CASSARDSLEK. The whole CDR3 protein reads CASSARDSLEKLFF.

Worth noting for this clone: The read ends 3 residues shy of where the CDR3 ends; the end is completed using the germline J gene. The chain carries TRBV20-1 and TRBJ2-1; possible D gene TRBD2, 6 bases. With 0 bases removed from V and 5 bases from J, the gap between germline ends came to 11 bases. This CDR3 has 14 amino acids. Germline lookup yields CDR1 DFQATT and CDR2 SNEGSKA (reference sequence). CDR3 DNA (partial): TGCAGTGCTAGAGAAGGGACTCTTGACAATGAG. Translated, it gives CSAREGTLDNE. The CDR3 reads in full as CSAREGTLDNEQFF.

Turning to this clone: The read finishes 3 residues shy of the CDR3 end, and the germline J gene is used to complete it. V usage is TRBV3-1 (or the pseudogene TRBV3-2) and J usage is TRBJ2-1; 10 bases are shared with TRBD2. V shed 6 bases, J shed 1 base, and the junction held 6 bases outside the gene matches. The CDR3 extends over 16 amino acids. Germline V gene sequence: CDR1 LGHDT, CDR2 YNNKEL (reference sequence). The CDR3 here is CASSQIAGGSYNEQFF. Partial CDR3 DNA: TGTGCCAGCAGTCAAATAGCGGGGGGATCCTACAATGAG.

The CDR3 region is CASSPGQGGNYGYTF. The sequenced part of the CDR3 DNA is TGTGCCAGCAGTCCCGGACAGGGTGGAAACTATGGC. The chain recombines TRBV28 with TRBJ1-2; 8 nucleotides align to TRBD1. The CDR3 end is not reached by the read, which stops 3 residues before it; the germline J gene fills it in. CDR1 and CDR2 from the germline V gene are MDHEN and SYDVKM. Trimming took 5 bases from V and 2 from J; bases not matched to a gene: 7. The CDR3 is made up of 15 amino acids.

Remarks on this clone: Read data end 3 residues before the CDR3 end; the end is taken from the germline J gene. The chain links TRBV29-1 to TRBJ2-1; the match to TRBD2 covers 14 bases. CDR3 size: 18 residues. Trimming cost V 6 bases and J 8 bases; bases outside gene matches: 18. The V gene's germline CDR1 is SQVTM and CDR2 ANQGSEA. CDR3 DNA, as far as it was read: TGCAGCGTCCCTGCAGAAACCGGGACTAGCGGGAGTAAGTATGAG. Translation gives CSVPAETGTSGSKYE. From start to end, the CDR3 is CSVPAETGTSGSKYEQFF.

As regards this clone: The read comes to an end 3 residues before the CDR3 does, leaving the germline J gene to fill in the end. The chain joins TRBV7-9 to TRBJ1-3, with 9 bases lining up with TRBD1. This CDR3 has 15 residues. V was pared by 8 bases and J by 0 bases, with 5 bases of the junction left unmatched. Germline loops: CDR1 SEHNR, CDR2 FQNEAQ (reference sequence). The CDR3 bases that were read are TGTGCCAGCTTCGACAGGGGGTTCTCTGGAAACACC. Amino acid sequence: CASFDRGFSGNT. The entire CDR3 protein reads CASFDRGFSGNTIYF.

About this clone: The observed sequence ends 3 residues before the CDR3 terminus, with the missing tail filled in from the germline J gene. The chain joins TRBV19 to TRBJ1-2; 10 nucleotides match TRBD1. CDR1 is LNHDA and CDR2 is SQIVND in the germline V gene (reference sequence). The CDR3 is made up of 17 amino acids. Here the CDR3 reads CASSRQGADSVRDTYTF. The sequenced CDR3 bases are TGTGCCAGTAGCCGACAGGGGGCAGATAGTGTAAGGGATACC.

In the case of this clone: The read terminates 3 residues ahead of where the CDR3 ends, so the germline J gene completes it. This chain uses TRBV6-2 or TRBV6-3 with TRBJ2-7, with 13 bases fitting TRBD2. J lost 3 bases, V lost 10 bases, and 12 bases had no gene match. The CDR3 spans 16 residues. Germline-derived CDR1 and CDR2 are MNHEY and SVGEGT. The CDR3 here is CATRDSRTSGGYEQYF. The sequenced CDR3 bases are TGTGCCACCCGAGACTCAAGGACTAGCGGGGGCTACGAG.

As regards this clone: The CDR3 end lies 3 residues beyond the end of the read and is filled in from the germline J gene. The chain carries TRBV5-1 and TRBJ1-1; D uncertain. Trimming left V 4 bases short and J 0 bases short, with 13 bases between. Germline V lookup: CDR1 SGHRS, CDR2 YFSETQ. This CDR3 has 15 residues. The CDR3 sequence is CASSPDGLMNTEAFF. CDR3 DNA, as far as it was read: TGCGCCAGCAGCCCCGATGGCCTTATGAACACTGAA. Variable domain in full (rest from reference TRBV5-1 and TRBJ1-1): KAGVTQTPRYLIKTRGQQVTLSCSPISGHRSVSWYQQTPGQGLQFLFEYFSETQRNKGNFPGRFSGRQFSNSRSEMNVSTLELGDSALYLCASSPDGLMNTEAFFGQGTRLTVV.

Worth noting for this clone: Read data end 3 residues before the CDR3 end; the end is taken from the germline J gene. The chain links TRBV19 to TRBJ1-4; 7 positions match TRBD1. Per germline, CDR1 LNHDA and CDR2 SQIVND (reference sequence). The CDR3 is made up of 13 amino acids. V shed 6 bases, J shed 8 bases, and the junction held 6 bases outside the gene matches. This CDR3 is CASSLQGREKLFF. The DNA read from the CDR3 is TGTGCCAGTAGCCTACAGGGGAGAGAAAAA. Supplemented by reference TRBV19 and TRBJ1-4, the full variable domain reads DGGITQSPKYLFRKEGQNVTLSCEQNLNHDAMYWYRQDPGQGLRLIYYSQIVNDFQKGDIAEGYSVSREKKESFPLTVTSAQKNPTAFYLCASSLQGREKLFFGSGTQLSVL.

Concerning this clone: The read ends 3 residues before the CDR3 terminus; that terminus is restored from the germline J gene. The V gene is TRBV28, the J gene TRBJ2-7, with 12 bases lining up with TRBD2. This CDR3 is built from 15 residues. V trimming: 6 bases; J trimming: 4 bases; junction bases outside the gene matches: 7. CDR1 is MDHEN, CDR2 SYDVKM, per germline. The DNA read from the CDR3 is TGTGCCAGCAGCCGGACTAGCGGGGAACAATACGAG. It is translated as CASSRTSGEQYE. The entire CDR3 sequence reads CASSRTSGEQYEQYF.

On this clone: The read terminates 3 residues ahead of where the CDR3 ends, so the germline J gene completes it. V and J are TRBV6-2 or TRBV6-3 and TRBJ2-7; D uncertain. V dropped 6 bases and J dropped 0 bases, with 15 bases sitting between them. The CDR3 consists of 15 residues. CDR1 and CDR2 from the germline V gene are MNHEY and SVGEGT. The CDR3 here is CASSARPGSSYEQYF. The part of the CDR3 DNA that was read is TGTGCCAGCAGCGCCCGACCGGGTAGCTCCTACGAG.

CDR3 amino acids: CATSRQQGVSGDTQYF. The sequenced CDR3 bases are TGTGCCACCAGCAGACAACAGGGGGTTTCAGGGGATACG. The chain couples TRBV15 to TRBJ2-3; TRBD1 matches 8 bases. The sequenced fragment ends 3 residues before the CDR3 boundary, so the rest is inferred from the germline J gene. This CDR3 region has 16 residues. V lost 2 bases to trimming and J lost 6 bases; unmatched junction nucleotides: 10. CDR1 is LNHNV, CDR2 YYDKDF, per germline (reference sequence). Filled out from reference TRBV15 and TRBJ2-3, the complete variable domain reads DAMVIQNPRYQVTQFGKPVTLSCSQTLNHNVMYWYQQKSSQAPKLLFHYYDKDFNNEADTPDNFQSRRPNTSFCFLDIRSPGLGDTAMYLCATSRQQGVSGDTQYFGPGTRLTVL.

Details on this clone: The missing CDR3 end, 3 residues past where the read stops, is filled in from the germline J gene. The chain joins TRBV7-6 to TRBJ2-7, with 9 bases fitting TRBD2. The CDR3 consists of 16 residues. CDR1 and CDR2 from the germline V gene are SGHVS and FNYEAQ. V was clipped by 4 bases and J by 4 bases; unmatched bases: 11. The CDR3 sequence is CASSWRGVAGDYEQYF. CDR3 DNA, as far as it was read: TGTGCCAGCAGCTGGCGGGGAGTAGCGGGAGATTACGAG.

Points on this clone: The missing CDR3 end, 3 residues past where the read stops, is filled in from the germline J gene. The chain joins TRBV5-5 to TRBJ1-4; 7 bases map to TRBD1. The CDR3 totals 15 residues. Per germline, CDR1 SGHKS and CDR2 YYEKEE (reference sequence). CDR3 protein: CASSLGTAYNSPLFF. CDR3 DNA (partial): TGTGCCAGCAGCCTAGGGACAGCATATAATTCACCA.

Comments on this clone: The sequence runs out 3 residues before the end of the CDR3; the remainder is reconstructed from the germline J gene. This rearrangement joins TRBV29-1 to TRBJ2-7; possibly TRBD1 for D (5 bases). The CDR3 extends over 12 amino acids. Trimming shortened V by 8 bases and J by 1 base, and 12 bases separated the two germline ends. Germline V CDR1 and CDR2: SQVTM, ANQGSEA. CDR3 loop: CSISTGSYEQYF. Partial CDR3 DNA: TGCAGCATAAGCACAGGTTCCTACGAG.

To note about this clone: The read terminates 3 residues ahead of where the CDR3 ends, so the germline J gene completes it. The chain joins TRBV4-1 to TRBJ2-2; 10 bases match TRBD2. CDR1 MGHRA and CDR2 YSYEKL come from the germline V gene. With V trimmed by 3 bases and J by 5 bases, 12 bases remained unmatched. CDR3 length equals 18 residues. CDR3 sequence reads: CASSQGSLSGRGTGELFF. The part of the CDR3 DNA that was read is TGCGCCAGCAGCCAGGGATCTCTCAGCGGGAGGGGTACCGGGGAG.

Of note for this clone: Read coverage stops 3 residues before the CDR3 terminus; the germline J gene supplies the remainder. The V gene is TRBV10-2, the J gene TRBJ2-3, with 9 bases lining up with TRBD2. The CDR3 runs 15 residues. J lost 5 bases, V lost 7 bases, and 10 bases had no gene match. Germline V lookup: CDR1 WSHSY, CDR2 SAAADI. The DNA read from the CDR3 is TGCGCCAGCAAAAACGGAGCTAGCGGGATAGATACG. Residues: CASKNGASGIDT. The entire CDR3 protein reads CASKNGASGIDTQYF.